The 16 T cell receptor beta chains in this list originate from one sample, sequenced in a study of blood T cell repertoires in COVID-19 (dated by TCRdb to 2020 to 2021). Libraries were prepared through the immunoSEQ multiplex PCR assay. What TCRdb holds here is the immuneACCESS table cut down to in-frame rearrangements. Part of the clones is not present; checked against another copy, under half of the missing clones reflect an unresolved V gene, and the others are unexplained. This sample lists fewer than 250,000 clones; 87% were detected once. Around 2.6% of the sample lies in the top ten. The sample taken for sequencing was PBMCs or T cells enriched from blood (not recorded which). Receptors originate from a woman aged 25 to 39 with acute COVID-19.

CDR3 in DNA: TGTGCCAGCACAGGGCAGGGTGGATCACCCCTCCACTTT. Amino acids: CASTGQGGSPLHF. The chain uses TRBV6-5 and TRBJ1-6, with a tentative D call TRBD1 (5 bases). Per germline, CDR1 MNHEY and CDR2 SVGAGI. The germline V and J ends were trimmed by 7 bases and 10 bases, with 14 bases remaining between them. The CDR3 extends over 13 amino acids.

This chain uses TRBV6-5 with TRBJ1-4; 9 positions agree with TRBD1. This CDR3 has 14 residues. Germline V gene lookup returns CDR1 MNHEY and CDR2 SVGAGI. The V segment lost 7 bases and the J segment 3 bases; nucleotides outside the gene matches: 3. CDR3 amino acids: CASTGQGANEKLFF. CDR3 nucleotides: TGTGCCAGCACGGGACAGGGAGCTAATGAAAAACTGTTTTTT.

Here the CDR3 reads CASSEVETQAFF. Here the CDR3 DNA reads TGTGCCAGCAGTGAAGTGGAGACCCAAGCTTTCTTT. The V call is TRBV6-1, the J call TRBJ1-1; D is unresolved. From germline, CDR1 is MNHNS and CDR2 SASEGT. Trimming left V 1 base short and J 9 bases short, with 9 bases between. This CDR3 has 12 residues.

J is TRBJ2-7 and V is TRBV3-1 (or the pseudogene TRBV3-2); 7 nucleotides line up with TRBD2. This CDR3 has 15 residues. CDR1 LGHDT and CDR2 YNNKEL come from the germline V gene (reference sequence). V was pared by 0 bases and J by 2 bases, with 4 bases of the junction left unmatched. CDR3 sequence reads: CASSQDMAGAYEQYF. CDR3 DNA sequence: TGTGCCAGCAGCCAAGATATGGCGGGGGCCTACGAGCAGTACTTC.

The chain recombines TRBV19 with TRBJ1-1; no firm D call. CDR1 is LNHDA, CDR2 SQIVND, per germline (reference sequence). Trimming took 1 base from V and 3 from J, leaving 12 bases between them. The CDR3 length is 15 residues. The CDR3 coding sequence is TGTGCCAGTAGTATAGGGGTGCGGGGTCACACTGAAGCTTTCTTT. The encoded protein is CASSIGVRGHTEAFF.

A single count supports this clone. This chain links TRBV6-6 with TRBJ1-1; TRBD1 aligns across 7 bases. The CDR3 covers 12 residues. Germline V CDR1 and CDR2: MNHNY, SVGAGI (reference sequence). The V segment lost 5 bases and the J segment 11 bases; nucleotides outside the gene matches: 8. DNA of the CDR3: TGTGCCAGCAGTCCACAGGGGCTGAGGGCTTTCTTT. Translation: CASSPQGLRAFF.

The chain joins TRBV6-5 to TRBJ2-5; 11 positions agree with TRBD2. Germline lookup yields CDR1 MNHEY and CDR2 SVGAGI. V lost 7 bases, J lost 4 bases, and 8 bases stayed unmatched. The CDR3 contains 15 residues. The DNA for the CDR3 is TGTGCCAGCAACTTAGCGGGGGGGCCGAGAGAGACCCAGTACTTC. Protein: CASNLAGGPRETQYF.

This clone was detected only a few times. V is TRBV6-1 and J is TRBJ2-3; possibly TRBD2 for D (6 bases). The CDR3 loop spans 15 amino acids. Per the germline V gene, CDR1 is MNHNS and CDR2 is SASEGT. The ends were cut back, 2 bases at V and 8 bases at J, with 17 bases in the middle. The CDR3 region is CASSELGGEGGTQYF. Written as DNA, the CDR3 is TGTGCCAGCAGTGAATTGGGGGGAGAAGGTGGTACGCAGTATTTT.

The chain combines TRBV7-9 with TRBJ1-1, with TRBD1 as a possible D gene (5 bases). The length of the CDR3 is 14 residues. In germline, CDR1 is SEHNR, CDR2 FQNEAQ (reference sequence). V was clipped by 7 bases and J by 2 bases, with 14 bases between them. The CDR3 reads CASTAGGINTEAFF. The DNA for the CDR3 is TGTGCCAGCACCGCCGGGGGAATTAACACTGAAGCTTTCTTT.

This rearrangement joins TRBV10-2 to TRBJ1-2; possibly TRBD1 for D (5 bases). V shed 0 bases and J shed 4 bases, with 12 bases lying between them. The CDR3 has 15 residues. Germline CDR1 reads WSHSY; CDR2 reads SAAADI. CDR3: CASSESQTAPYGYTF. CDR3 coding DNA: TGCGCCAGCAGTGAGTCCCAGACAGCGCCCTATGGCTACACCTTC.

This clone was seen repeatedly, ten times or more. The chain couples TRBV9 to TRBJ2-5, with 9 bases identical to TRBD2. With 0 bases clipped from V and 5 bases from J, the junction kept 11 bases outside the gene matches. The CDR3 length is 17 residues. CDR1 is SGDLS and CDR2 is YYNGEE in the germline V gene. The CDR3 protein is CASSVAPLAGGLETQYF. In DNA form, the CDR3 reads TGTGCCAGCAGCGTAGCCCCCCTGGCGGGGGGGTTGGAGACCCAGTACTTC.

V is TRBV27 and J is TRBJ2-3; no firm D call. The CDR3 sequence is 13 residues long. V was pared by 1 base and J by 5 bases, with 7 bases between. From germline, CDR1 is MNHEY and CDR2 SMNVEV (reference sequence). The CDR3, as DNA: TGTGCCAGCAGTTTATTCATCAGAGATACGCAGTATTTT. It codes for CASSLFIRDTQYF.

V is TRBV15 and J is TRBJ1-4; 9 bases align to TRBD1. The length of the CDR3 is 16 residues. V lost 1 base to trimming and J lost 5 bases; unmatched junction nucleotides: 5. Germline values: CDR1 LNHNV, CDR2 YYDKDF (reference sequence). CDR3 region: CATSRAPGQGNEKLFF. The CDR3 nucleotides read TGTGCCACCAGCAGAGCGCCGGGACAGGGAAATGAAAAACTGTTTTTT. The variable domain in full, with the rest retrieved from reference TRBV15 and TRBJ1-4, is DAMVIQNPRYQVTQFGKPVTLSCSQTLNHNVMYWYQQKSSQAPKLLFHYYDKDFNNEADTPDNFQSRRPNTSFCFLDIRSPGLGDTAMYLCATSRAPGQGNEKLFFGSGTQLSVL.

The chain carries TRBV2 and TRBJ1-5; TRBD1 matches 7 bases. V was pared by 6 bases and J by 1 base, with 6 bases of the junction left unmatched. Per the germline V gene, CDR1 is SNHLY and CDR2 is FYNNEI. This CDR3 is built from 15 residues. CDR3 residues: CASSRGTESNQPQHF. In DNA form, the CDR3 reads TGTGCCAGCAGCCGCGGGACAGAGAGCAATCAGCCCCAGCATTTT. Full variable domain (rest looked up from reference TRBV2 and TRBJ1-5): EPEVTQTPSHQVTQMGQEVILRCVPISNHLYFYWYRQILGQKVEFLVSFYNNEISEKSEIFDDQFSVERPDGSNFTLKIRSTKLEDSAMYFCASSRGTESNQPQHFGDGTRLSIL.

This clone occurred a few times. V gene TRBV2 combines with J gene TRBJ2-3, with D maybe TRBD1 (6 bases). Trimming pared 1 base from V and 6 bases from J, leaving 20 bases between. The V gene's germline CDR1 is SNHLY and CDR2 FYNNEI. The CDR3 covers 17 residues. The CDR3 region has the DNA TGTGCCAGCAGTGAAGGGCCCTCTTCAAGGGGGTACGATACGCAGTATTTT. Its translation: CASSEGPSSRGYDTQYF.

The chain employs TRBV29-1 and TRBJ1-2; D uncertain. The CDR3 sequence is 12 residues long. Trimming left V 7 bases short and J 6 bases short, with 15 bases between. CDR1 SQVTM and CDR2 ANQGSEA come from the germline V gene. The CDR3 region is CSASPGSDGYTF. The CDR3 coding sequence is TGCAGCGCCTCCCCCGGGAGCGATGGCTACACCTTC.